This entry concerns a single T cell receptor (beta chain). In the authors' methods: From reference gene primer amplification, estimates of nucleated cell counts were derived. TCRdb's table, derived via immunoSEQ multiplex PCR, lists solely in-frame clones and lacks some. The DNA was the basis for D and trimming; V, J and clone size are from that table. The table shows over 100,000 clones, with about nine tenths occurring only once. The germline V gene encodes CDR1 SGHNT and CDR2 YYREEE (reference sequence). V was pared by 5 bases and J by 0 bases, with 3 bases of the junction left unmatched. CDR3 length equals 14 residues. This record belongs to a study of blood T cell repertoires in COVID-19. Study background: T cells, B-cell-depleted T cells, or PBMCs supplied cDNA or gDNA.

Sequencing was carried out using peripheral blood. The receptor comes from a man aged 40-50 years with acute or convalescent COVID-19. This chain links TRBV5-4 with TRBJ1-1, with 8 bases lining up with TRBD1. This chain's CDR3 is CASRETGVNTEAFF. Here the CDR3 DNA reads TGTGCCAGCAGGGAGACAGGGGTGAACACTGAAGCTTTCTTT.